Listed below are T cell receptor beta chains from one sample, sequenced in a study of OX40 agonist ivuxolimab in advanced cancers. Sequencing used immunoSEQ multiplex PCR; TCRdb keeps in-frame clones, though not all of them. The sample holds 13,000 or so clones; around 80% are singletons and the top ten take 25% to 30%. The source was CD4+ or CD8+ T cells sorted from blood, collected in a trial of the OX40 agonist ivuxolimab. Receptors were obtained from an adult with an advanced solid tumor such as melanoma, head and neck, liver or kidney cancer. CDR3s include the opening cysteine and the closing phenylalanine or tryptophan. D genes are given only for firm matches. Size values are once, few and many counts, or a class for expanded clones, and some rows have none.

V gene	clone size	J gene	CDR3 length	D gene	CDR3 protein	CDR3 DNA
TRBV6-5	NA	TRBJ1-2	15	NA	CASSYSTQPNYGYTF	TGTGCCAGCAGTTACTCCACGCAGCCTAACTATGGCTACACCTTC
TRBV18	NA	TRBJ1-3	15	NA	CASSFSGFSGNTIYF	TGTGCCAGCTCATTCTCAGGGTTCTCTGGAAACACCATATATTTT
TRBV19	NA	TRBJ1-5	14	NA	CASRMEGRNQPQHF	TGTGCCAGTAGGATGGAGGGGAGGAATCAGCCCCAGCATTTT
TRBV7-9	NA	TRBJ2-6	19	TRBD2	CASSLTGGKGRGGANVLTF	TGTGCCAGCAGCTTAACGGGAGGGAAGGGGCGTGGTGGGGCCAACGTCCTGACTTTC
TRBV19	NA	TRBJ2-3	16	NA	CASSSTGAGRTDTQYF	TGTGCCAGTAGTAGTACAGGCGCGGGACGCACAGATACGCAGTATTTT
TRBV18	NA	TRBJ1-2	16	NA	CASSPLGSISNYGYTF	TGTGCCAGCTCACCGCTCGGATCTATTTCTAACTATGGCTACACCTTC
TRBV7-6	NA	TRBJ1-6	17	NA	CASSLGQKIPYNSPLHF	TGTGCCAGCAGCTTAGGCCAGAAGATCCCCTATAATTCACCCCTCCACTTT
TRBV6-6	NA	TRBJ2-1	16	NA	CASSYSIQLHYNEQFF	TGTGCCAGCAGTTACTCGATACAGCTTCATTACAATGAGCAGTTCTTC
TRBV7-9	once	TRBJ1-4	14	TRBD1	CASSWDRPNEKLFF	TGTGCCAGCAGCTGGGACAGACCTAATGAAAAACTGTTTTTT
TRBV4-2	few	TRBJ2-3	15	TRBD2	CASSQGLAGPDTQYF	TGTGCCAGCAGCCAAGGACTAGCGGGGCCAGATACGCAGTATTTT
TRBV27	NA	TRBJ2-1	15	NA	CASSFQQGRGNEQFF	TGTGCCAGCAGTTTTCAACAGGGTCGGGGCAATGAGCAGTTCTTC
TRBV27	NA	TRBJ1-5	16	TRBD1	CASSPSTGNYNQPQHF	TGTGCCAGCAGTCCCTCGACAGGGAACTATAATCAGCCCCAGCATTTT
TRBV7-2	NA	TRBJ1-5	15	TRBD1	CASSLALYRGEPQHF	TGTGCCAGCAGCTTAGCATTGTACAGGGGGGAGCCCCAGCATTTT
TRBV9	NA	TRBJ2-6	17	TRBD1	CASSADRGSAGANVLTF	TGTGCCAGCAGCGCCGACAGGGGGTCCGCTGGGGCCAACGTCCTGACTTTC
TRBV11-2	NA	TRBJ2-7	13	NA	CASTRGGPYEQYF	TGTGCCAGCACCCGTGGGGGACCCTACGAGCAGTACTTC